The clone carrying this TCR beta chain has only a few counts. These data come from a study of T cells in Graves' hyperthyroidism and ophthalmopathy. V was cut by 3 bases and J by 4 bases, with 13 bases left in between. The CDR3 runs 15 residues. Germline assignment: CDR1 SGHVS and CDR2 FQNEAQ. There were TCR beta CDR3 regions amplified from RNA transcripts. Using the HTBI primer set, a first-round RT-PCR was run on the TCR CDR3. TCRdb reprocessed the multiplex PCR reads via MiXCR and lists one record per CDR3 protein. The table records fewer than 350,000 distinct CDR3 sequences, about 20% of them present only once.

The rearrangement uses TRBV7-8 and TRBJ1-5; D not resolved. Specimen: blood. The sequence came from a woman between 45 and 65 years old with Graves' hyperthyroidism. In DNA, the CDR3 is TGTGCCAGCAGCTTGCTGGGCGAGGAAAATCAGCCCCAGCATTTT. This translates into CASSLLGEENQPQHF.